The next 29 T cell receptor beta chains were all read from a single sample in a study of early T cells in non-severe SARS-CoV-2 infection. MiXCR was run by TCRdb on the 5' RACE reads, yielding one entry per CDR3 protein. The table lists around 68,000 distinct CDR3 sequences, around 13% of them singletons. The material sequenced was whole blood, taken at baseline. All receptors derive from an adult who was a healthcare worker with PCR-confirmed SARS-CoV-2 infection or an uninfected control (not recorded which).

The genes are TRBV5-4 and TRBJ2-3, with D tentatively TRBD2 (5 bases). Germline V lookup: CDR1 SGHNT, CDR2 YYREEE (reference sequence). This CDR3 contains 14 residues. V was pared by 1 base and J by 6 bases, with 12 bases between. The CDR3 coding sequence is TGTGCCAGCAGCTTGAGGGCCGAGGGTGATACGCAGTATTTT. This sequence encodes CASSLRAEGDTQYF.

The V gene is TRBV7-2, the J gene TRBJ1-5, with D perhaps matching TRBD1 (5 bases). Germline V gene lookup returns CDR1 SGHTA and CDR2 FQGNSA. This CDR3 has 15 residues. The V and J ends lost 2 bases and 2 bases respectively, with 10 bases between them. CDR3 sequence reads: CASSLMGVGNQPQHF. The CDR3 bases are TGTGCCAGCAGCTTAATGGGGGTAGGCAATCAGCCCCAGCATTTT.

This clonotype was seen a few times. V is TRBV6-2 or TRBV6-3 and J is TRBJ2-2; D is ambiguous. This CDR3 is built from 15 residues. V lost 8 bases, J lost 2 bases, and 15 bases lay in between. Germline values: CDR1 MNHEY, CDR2 SVGEGT. The chain's CDR3 is CASGIRETNTGELFF. The CDR3 DNA reads TGTGCCAGCGGGATAAGGGAAACAAACACCGGGGAGCTGTTTTTT.

This clonotype was seen ten or more times. The chain couples TRBV29-1 to TRBJ2-7, with TRBD1 matching 10 bases. Germline CDR1 is SQVTM and CDR2 is ANQGSEA. The CDR3 is 12 amino acids. Trimming at V came to 5 bases and at J to 6 bases, leaving 4 bases not matched to a gene. In nucleotides, the CDR3 is TGCAGCGTTAGACAGGGGGCGGTCGAGCAGTACTTC. Amino acid sequence: CSVRQGAVEQYF.

This clonotype was counted many times. V is TRBV6-5 and J is TRBJ1-6, with D perhaps TRBD1 (6 bases). Trimming left V 2 bases short and J 7 bases short, with 12 bases between. The CDR3 loop spans 15 amino acids. Germline CDR1 is MNHEY and CDR2 is SVGAGI. The CDR3 DNA sequence: TGTGCCAGCAGTTACGGTCGGGGGCTGAATTCACCCCTCCACTTT. Protein sequence: CASSYGRGLNSPLHF.

This clonotype has just a few counts. The chain joins TRBV13 to TRBJ1-3; 7 bases map to TRBD1. The CDR3 length is 16 residues. Germline V gene sequence: CDR1 PRHDT, CDR2 FYEKMQ (reference sequence). J lost 0 bases, V lost 3 bases, and 5 bases had no gene match. CDR3 DNA sequence: TGTGCCAGCAGCTTGGGACAGAGACACTCTGGAAACACCATATATTTT. Protein sequence: CASSLGQRHSGNTIYF.

This clonotype came up a few times. The chain carries TRBV6-1 and TRBJ2-7; D is uncertain. The CDR3 is 14 amino acids. Trimming removed 3 bases at V and 3 bases at J, with 12 bases between. Germline V gene sequence: CDR1 MNHNS, CDR2 SASEGT. The CDR3 here is CASSEGFPDYEQYF. CDR3 coding DNA: TGTGCCAGCAGTGAGGGGTTTCCCGACTACGAGCAGTACTTC.

V gene TRBV7-2 combines with J gene TRBJ2-1, with D tentatively TRBD1 or TRBD2 (6 bases each). The V and J ends lost 1 base and 8 bases respectively, with 9 bases between them. The germline V gene encodes CDR1 SGHTA and CDR2 FQGNSA. The CDR3 loop spans 13 amino acids. CDR3 loop: CASSLGGADEQFF. Here the CDR3 DNA reads TGTGCCAGCAGCTTAGGGGGGGCGGATGAGCAGTTCTTC.

This clonotype was detected many times. The chain employs TRBV7-2 and TRBJ1-2; D gene ambiguous. The CDR3 sequence is 13 residues long. CDR1 and CDR2 from the germline V gene are SGHTA and FQGNSA. The V end lost 1 base, the J end lost 5 bases, and 8 bases lay between the germline ends. The chain's CDR3 is CASSLVPLYGYTF. In DNA, the CDR3 is TGTGCCAGCAGCTTAGTTCCCTTATATGGCTACACCTTC. Full variable domain (missing parts from reference TRBV7-2 and TRBJ1-2): GAGVSQSPSNKVTEKGKDVELRCDPISGHTALYWYRQSLGQGLEFLIYFQGNSAPDKSGLPSDRFSAERTGGSVSTLTIQRTQQEDSAVYLCASSLVPLYGYTFGSGTRLTVV.

This chain connects TRBV28 to TRBJ1-1, with a tentative D call TRBD1 (6 bases). This CDR3 has 12 amino acids. V dropped 5 bases and J dropped 7 bases, with 11 bases sitting between them. Germline V gene sequence: CDR1 MDHEN, CDR2 SYDVKM. CDR3 residues: CASSLPGVEAFF. In DNA, the CDR3 is TGTGCCAGCAGTCTGCCAGGGGTTGAAGCTTTCTTT.

This clonotype has at least ten counts. The CDR3 here is CASSGDRDRVQPQHF. In nucleotides, the CDR3 is TGTGCCAGTAGTGGCGACAGGGATCGCGTTCAGCCCCAGCATTTT. The gene calls are TRBV19 and TRBJ1-5, with 7 bases aligning to TRBD1. V trimming: 5 bases; J trimming: 6 bases; junction bases outside the gene matches: 10. The CDR3 is 15 amino acids. The germline V gene has CDR1 LNHDA and CDR2 SQIVND (reference sequence).

This chain links TRBV11-2 with TRBJ1-5; possible D gene TRBD1, 5 bases. The CDR3 has 15 residues. Germline V lookup: CDR1 SGHAT, CDR2 FQNNGV. Trimming shortened V by 0 bases and J by 3 bases, and 9 bases separated the two germline ends. CDR3 sequence (DNA): TGTGCCAGCAGCTTAGACGACAGAACCAATCAGCCCCAGCATTTT. As protein: CASSLDDRTNQPQHF.

The chain recombines TRBV20-1 with TRBJ2-1; TRBD2 aligns across 10 bases. This CDR3 has 15 residues. CDR1 is DFQATT and CDR2 is SNEGSKA in the germline V gene (reference sequence). Unmatched junction bases numbered 15, after V lost 4 bases and J lost 12 bases. The CDR3 protein is CSAKESGGALFGQFF. In nucleotides, the CDR3 is TGCAGTGCTAAAGAGAGCGGGGGGGCGTTATTTGGGCAGTTCTTC.

This clonotype was observed a handful of times. This chain connects TRBV10-3 to TRBJ2-3, with a possible D match to TRBD2 (6 bases). The V gene's germline CDR1 is ENHRY and CDR2 SYGVKD. The CDR3 loop spans 13 amino acids. The V end lost 6 bases, the J end lost 3 bases, and 10 bases lay between the germline ends. The CDR3 is CAIRTGETDTQYF. The CDR3 bases are TGTGCCATCAGGACGGGAGAGACAGATACGCAGTATTTT.

CDR3 sequence reads: CASSYSTGPAYEQYF. The CDR3 region has the DNA TGTGCCAGCAGTTACTCGACGGGGCCGGCCTACGAGCAGTACTTC. The chain recombines TRBV6-5 with TRBJ2-7, with D possibly called TRBD1 or TRBD2 (5 bases each). The V and J ends lost 0 bases and 2 bases respectively, with 11 bases between them. CDR3 size: 15 residues. Germline lookup yields CDR1 MNHEY and CDR2 SVGAGI.

This clonotype was seen a few times. This chain connects TRBV5-8 to TRBJ2-1, with TRBD2 matching 8 bases. The CDR3 length is 12 residues. The germline V gene encodes CDR1 SGHTS and CDR2 YDEGEE. Trimming took 5 bases from V and 14 from J; bases not matched to a gene: 9. This chain's CDR3 is CASREQRGREFF. The CDR3, as DNA: TGTGCCAGCAGGGAACAGCGGGGGCGCGAGTTCTTC.

CDR3 region: CASSRKNTEAFF. The CDR3, as DNA: TGTGCCAGCAGTCGAAAGAACACTGAAGCTTTCTTT. The chain is built from TRBV12-3 or TRBV12-4 and TRBJ1-1, with D unclear. This CDR3 is built from 12 residues. With 5 bases removed from V and 1 base from J, the gap between germline ends came to 5 bases.

This chain links TRBV7-9 with TRBJ1-1; D is perhaps TRBD1 (5 bases). V shed 7 bases and J shed 4 bases, with 16 bases lying between them. This CDR3 has 14 amino acids. Germline V CDR1 and CDR2: SEHNR, FQNEAQ (reference sequence). The CDR3 here is CASIAPGGGTEAFF. For the CDR3, the DNA is TGTGCCAGCATCGCCCCTGGTGGGGGCACTGAAGCTTTCTTT.

J is TRBJ2-7 and V is TRBV5-1; no firm D call. Trimming shortened V by 0 bases and J by 4 bases, and 8 bases separated the two germline ends. Germline V gene lookup returns CDR1 SGHRS and CDR2 YFSETQ. This CDR3 spans 13 amino acids. In nucleotides, the CDR3 is TGCGCCAGCAGCTTGGATGTTGGTTACGAGCAGTACTTC. It encodes CASSLDVGYEQYF.

This clonotype has at least ten counts. The chain is built from TRBV5-8 and TRBJ1-5; no definite D call. Germline CDR1 and CDR2: SGHTS and YDEGEE. CDR3 length: 12 amino acids. Trimming took off 0 bases at V and 6 bases at J, with 4 bases between the two ends. The CDR3 nucleotides are TGTGCCAGCAGCTTGGCGGGTCAGCCCCAGCATTTT. Translating gives CASSLAGQPQHF.

This clonotype was counted a few times. The J gene is TRBJ2-1, the V gene TRBV7-2, with D uncertain. Germline V lookup: CDR1 SGHTA, CDR2 FQGNSA. Trimming pared 5 bases from V and 8 bases from J, leaving 10 bases between. The CDR3 spans 12 residues. As DNA, the CDR3 is TGTGCCAGCAGCCCCTGGTTAGATGAGCAGTTCTTC. This translates into CASSPWLDEQFF.

A few counts support this clonotype. One end of the junction fails to match germline, which may point to a read error. V usage is TRBV9 and J usage is TRBJ2-3, with 8 nucleotides matching TRBD2. The CDR3 sequence is 16 residues long. Germline lookup yields CDR1 SGDLS and CDR2 YYNGEE. CDR3: CATSVDRTSRTDTQYF. In nucleotides, the CDR3 is TGTGCCACCAGCGTAGACAGGACTAGCCGAACAGATACGCAGTATTTT. Filled out from reference TRBV9 and TRBJ2-3, the complete variable domain reads DSGVTQTPKHLITATGQRVTLRCSPRSGDLSVYWYQQSLDQGLQFLIQYYNGEERAKGNILERFSAQQFPDLHSELNLSSLELGDSALYFCATSVDRTSRTDTQYFGPGTRLTVL.

The V call is TRBV5-5, the J call TRBJ2-1; D remains unclear. V lost 3 bases, J lost 3 bases, and 13 bases lay in between. The CDR3 totals 15 residues. Germline lookup yields CDR1 SGHKS and CDR2 YYEKEE (reference sequence). CDR3 coding DNA: TGTGCCAGCAGCTCCGGTGGCAGAGACTACAATGAGCAGTTCTTC. As protein: CASSSGGRDYNEQFF.

Many counts were recorded for this clonotype. The chain carries TRBV12-5 and TRBJ2-7; 11 bases align to TRBD2. From germline, CDR1 is LGHNT and CDR2 FRNRAP. The ends lost 6 bases at V and 3 bases at J; junction bases unmatched: 10. The CDR3 spans 16 residues. This chain's CDR3 is CASGLAGGLADYEQYF. The CDR3, as DNA: TGTGCTAGTGGCCTGGCTGGGGGACTAGCGGACTACGAGCAGTACTTC.

Only a few counts were recorded for this clonotype. The rearrangement joins TRBV20-1 to TRBJ2-2; 12 bases map to TRBD2. Germline V CDR1 and CDR2: DFQATT, SNEGSKA (reference sequence). Trimming removed 4 bases from V and 3 bases from J; junction bases left unmatched: 3. CDR3 length: 15 amino acids. The CDR3 region is CSATSGRDHTGELFF. The CDR3 DNA sequence: TGCAGTGCTACTAGCGGGAGGGACCACACCGGGGAGCTGTTTTTT.

This clonotype was counted a few times. The chain combines TRBV19 with TRBJ2-5, with D maybe TRBD1 (6 bases). CDR1 is LNHDA and CDR2 is SQIVND in the germline V gene (reference sequence). This CDR3 contains 14 residues. Trimming pared 3 bases from V and 5 bases from J, leaving 13 bases between. The CDR3 is CASSIPSQGETQYF. CDR3 coding DNA: TGTGCCAGTAGTATCCCCTCCCAGGGGGAGACCCAGTACTTC.

This clonotype came up many times. V and J are TRBV28 and TRBJ1-5, with no clear D. This CDR3 spans 13 amino acids. In germline, CDR1 is MDHEN, CDR2 SYDVKM. Trimming took off 1 base at V and 5 bases at J, with 6 bases between the two ends. CDR3 sequence (DNA): TGTGCCAGCAGTTTATCGGGATATCAGCCCCAGCATTTT. Protein: CASSLSGYQPQHF.

This clonotype was detected only a few times. The chain employs TRBV10-2 and TRBJ2-3; 7 bases are a match to TRBD2. The germline CDR1 and CDR2 sequences are WSHSY and SAAADI. CDR3 size: 15 residues. J gave up 5 bases and V 0 bases, and 5 bases lay outside the gene matches. This CDR3 is CASSESAWGGDTQYF. The CDR3 bases are TGCGCCAGCAGTGAGTCGGCCTGGGGGGGAGATACGCAGTATTTT.

In this sample, this clonotype turned up once. Its ends do not fully match the called genes, so a read error is possible. The J gene is TRBJ2-2, the V gene TRBV28; D possibly corresponds to TRBD2 (5 bases). Germline lookup yields CDR1 MDHEN and CDR2 SYDVKM. This CDR3 is 12 amino acids long. CDR3 bases: TGTGCCAGCAGTTATTCGGTCGGGGAGCCGTTTTTT. This translates into CASSYSVGEPFF.